The 6 T cell receptor beta chains given below trace back to one sample, sequenced in a study of blood T cell repertoires in COVID-19. The method was immunoSEQ multiplex PCR; TCRdb's version includes in-frame clones alone and lacks a portion of them. The profile shows over 150,000 clones, roughly 84% of them singletons. Specimen: peripheral blood. The receptors derive from a human donor in a cohort sampled during active COVID-19.

The V and J genes are TRBV7-2 and TRBJ2-1; 12 bases map to TRBD1. Germline CDR1 and CDR2: SGHTA and FQGNSA. Trimming at V came to 2 bases and at J to 9 bases, leaving 5 bases not matched to a gene. The CDR3 is 15 residues long. The CDR3 protein is CASSLRGQGAGEQFF. In DNA form, the CDR3 reads TGTGCCAGCAGCTTAAGGGGACAGGGGGCGGGTGAGCAGTTCTTC.

The chain joins TRBV7-9 to TRBJ2-5, with D possibly being TRBD2 (6 bases). The CDR3 extends over 14 amino acids. Trimming stripped 5 bases from V and 4 bases from J, with 14 bases between. Per the germline V gene, CDR1 is SEHNR and CDR2 is FQNEAQ (reference sequence). CDR3 loop: CASSAGLTLETQYF. CDR3 sequence (DNA): TGTGCCAGCAGCGCCGGACTAACCCTAGAGACCCAGTACTTC. Based on the CDR3 plus reference TRBV7-9 and TRBJ2-5, the full variable domain is DTGVSQNPRHKITKRGQNVTFRCDPISEHNRLYWYRQTLGQGPEFLTYFQNEAQLEKSRLLSDRFSAERPKGSFSTLEIQRTEQGDSAMYLCASSAGLTLETQYFGPGTRLLVL.

The chain uses TRBV28 and TRBJ2-7; TRBD1 matches 9 bases. CDR1 is MDHEN and CDR2 is SYDVKM in the germline V gene. Trimming cost V 5 bases and J 4 bases; bases outside gene matches: 9. CDR3 length: 15 amino acids. CDR3 bases: TGTGCCAGCAGTCTACCGACAGGGGGTATGTACGAGCAGTACTTC. Amino acids: CASSLPTGGMYEQYF.

This chain links TRBV4-1 with TRBJ2-7; 7 nucleotides line up with TRBD2. This CDR3 contains 15 residues. Unmatched junction bases numbered 8, after V lost 4 bases and J lost 2 bases. Per the germline V gene, CDR1 is MGHRA and CDR2 is YSYEKL. The CDR3 sequence is CASSPAASGTYEQYF. The CDR3 bases are TGCGCCAGCAGCCCGGCGGCCAGCGGGACCTACGAGCAGTACTTC.

The chain carries TRBV7-9 and TRBJ2-5; 10 positions match TRBD1. This CDR3 comprises 14 residues. The trim removed 4 bases at V and 5 bases at J, leaving 4 bases unmatched. Germline V CDR1 and CDR2: SEHNR, FQNEAQ (reference sequence). Here the CDR3 DNA reads TGTGCCAGCAGCTGGGGACAGGGGATCGAGACCCAGTACTTC. Residues: CASSWGQGIETQYF.

The gene calls are TRBV27 and TRBJ2-4; D possibly corresponds to TRBD2 (6 bases). The germline V gene encodes CDR1 MNHEY and CDR2 SMNVEV (reference sequence). This CDR3 is 19 amino acids long. Trimming removed 5 bases at V and 0 bases at J, with 23 bases between. The CDR3 nucleotides are TGTGCCAGCAGTCCCCCGTTCACCGGCGGGACCCTAGCCAAAAACATTCAGTACTTC. It codes for CASSPPFTGGTLAKNIQYF.